These 16 T cell receptor beta chains were all obtained from the same sample, sequenced in a study of blood T cell repertoires in COVID-19. The table came from immunoSEQ multiplex PCR; TCRdb's copy has only in-frame clones and leaves some out. This table has 200,000 or so clones, around nine tenths appearing once. Sequencing was done on a sample of peripheral blood. The receptors come from a man in his 70s with active or convalescent COVID-19.

The V gene is TRBV18, the J gene TRBJ2-7, with D hard to call. The CDR3 length is 14 residues. Looked up from germline, CDR1 is KGHSH and CDR2 is LQKENI. The ends were cut back, 3 bases at V and 0 bases at J, with 9 bases in the middle. The DNA of the CDR3 is TGTGCCAGCTCACCTACGCGGAGCTCCTACGAGCAGTACTTC. As protein: CASSPTRSSYEQYF.

This chain uses TRBV29-1 with TRBJ2-1; D possibly corresponds to TRBD2 (5 bases). This CDR3 is 11 amino acids long. Trimming stripped 7 bases from V and 8 bases from J, with 12 bases between. Germline assignment: CDR1 SQVTM and CDR2 ANQGSEA. The DNA for the CDR3 is TGCAGCGCCGGAGGATTGGATGAGCAGTTCTTC. It translates to CSAGGLDEQFF.

Turning to this clone: A read error may account for a junction end that differs from germline. V is TRBV28 and J is TRBJ2-5; TRBD1 matches 8 bases. The germline V gene has CDR1 MDHEN and CDR2 SYDVKM. This CDR3 is 11 amino acids long. The CDR3 loop is CASTDGDRPNF. The CDR3 DNA sequence: TGTGCCAGCACTGATGGGGACAGGCCCAACTTC.

A remark on this clone: This CDR3 is also generated by other DNA sequences in the sample. CDR3 nucleotide sequence: TGTGCCAGCAGTTTAGGGACAGGGGGCGGCTACACCTTC. Translating it yields CASSLGTGGGYTF. The V gene is TRBV12-3 or TRBV12-4, the J gene TRBJ1-2; 11 positions match TRBD1. With V trimmed by 1 base and J by 8 bases, 0 bases remained unmatched. The CDR3 has 13 residues.

The V and J genes are TRBV28 and TRBJ2-7, with D maybe TRBD1 (5 bases). The CDR3 contains 14 residues. Trimming shortened V by 7 bases and J by 2 bases, and 15 bases separated the two germline ends. Germline CDR1 and CDR2: MDHEN and SYDVKM. The CDR3 loop is CASITSQGPYEQYF. Here the CDR3 DNA reads TGTGCCAGCATTACGTCCCAGGGCCCCTACGAGCAGTACTTC.

The gene calls are TRBV2 and TRBJ2-7, with TRBD2 matching over 11 bases. With 6 bases clipped from V and 3 bases from J, the junction kept 4 bases outside the gene matches. Looked up from germline, CDR1 is SNHLY and CDR2 is FYNNEI. The CDR3 length is 14 residues. The CDR3 DNA follows: TGTGCCAGCAGGTCCGGGACTAGCGGCTACGAGCAGTACTTC. Protein sequence: CASRSGTSGYEQYF.

This chain links TRBV28 with TRBJ1-5; perhaps TRBD1 as D (6 bases). V dropped 7 bases and J dropped 6 bases, with 19 bases sitting between them. Germline V lookup: CDR1 MDHEN, CDR2 SYDVKM. The CDR3 covers 15 residues. The CDR3 here is CASTQVAGAIQPQHF. The CDR3 DNA follows: TGTGCCAGCACTCAGGTGGCAGGGGCTATTCAGCCCCAGCATTTT.

In this sample, this clone turned up a few times. V gene TRBV20-1 combines with J gene TRBJ1-2; the match to TRBD1 covers 9 bases. V shed 3 bases and J 4 bases; nucleotides not matched to a gene: 3. The V gene's germline CDR1 is DFQATT and CDR2 SNEGSKA (reference sequence). There are 13 residues in the CDR3. The CDR3 spells CSASTGGGYGYTF. The DNA of the CDR3 is TGCAGTGCTAGTACAGGGGGCGGCTATGGCTACACCTTC.

This clone has more than one count but fewer than ten. The chain combines TRBV10-2 with TRBJ2-3; D gene uncertain. CDR1 and CDR2 from the germline V gene are WSHSY and SAAADI. This CDR3 has 14 amino acids. Trimming took off 3 bases at V and 1 base at J, with 8 bases between the two ends. The CDR3, as DNA: TGCGCCAGCAGTGACGTGGGCCGCACAGATACGCAGTATTTT. Protein sequence: CASSDVGRTDTQYF.

V gene TRBV5-1 combines with J gene TRBJ1-2, with TRBD1 matching 8 bases. The ends lost 4 bases at V and 5 bases at J; junction bases unmatched: 4. Per the germline V gene, CDR1 is SGHRS and CDR2 is YFSETQ. CDR3 length: 13 residues. Here the CDR3 DNA reads TGCGCCAGCAGCCCGGACAGGGTTTATGGCTACACCTTC. It is translated as CASSPDRVYGYTF.

V is TRBV19 and J is TRBJ1-1, with 7 bases lining up with TRBD1. Germline V gene data show CDR1 as LNHDA and CDR2 as SQIVND (reference sequence). The CDR3 spans 14 residues. V gave up 6 bases and J gave up 5 bases; unmatched junction bases: 9. The CDR3: CASRLGGGGTEAFF. The DNA of the CDR3 is TGTGCCAGTAGGCTAGGGGGCGGTGGGACTGAAGCTTTCTTT.

J is TRBJ1-6 and V is TRBV15, with D uncertain. Per the germline V gene, CDR1 is LNHNV and CDR2 is YYDKDF (reference sequence). Deletions cut 0 bases from V and 6 bases from J, with 12 bases between. The CDR3 spans 16 residues. The CDR3 spells CATSRDAETFNSPLHF. The CDR3 coding sequence is TGTGCCACCAGCAGAGACGCGGAGACTTTTAATTCACCCCTCCACTTT. The full variable domain, completed using reference TRBV15 and TRBJ1-6, is DAMVIQNPRYQVTQFGKPVTLSCSQTLNHNVMYWYQQKSSQAPKLLFHYYDKDFNNEADTPDNFQSRRPNTSFCFLDIRSPGLGDTAMYLCATSRDAETFNSPLHFGNGTRLTVT.

The CDR3 is CASSQGGTQYF. The CDR3 nucleotides are TGTGCCAGCAGCCAAGGCGGTACGCAGTATTTT. V is TRBV14 and J is TRBJ2-3; the D is unclear. The V end lost 1 base, the J end lost 8 bases, and 4 bases lay between the germline ends. The CDR3 is made up of 11 amino acids. Germline V gives CDR1 SGHDN, CDR2 FVKESK.

This chain connects TRBV2 to TRBJ2-3; 13 nucleotides align to TRBD2. This CDR3 has 14 residues. Trimming removed 6 bases from V and 6 bases from J; junction bases left unmatched: 3. CDR1 is SNHLY and CDR2 is FYNNEI in the germline V gene. CDR3 sequence (DNA): TGTGCCAGCAGCCCACTAGCGGGAGGGGATACGCAGTATTTT. Translating gives CASSPLAGGDTQYF.

This clone was counted a single time. V gene TRBV19 combines with J gene TRBJ1-3, with D tentatively TRBD1 (5 bases). Trimming took off 3 bases at V and 2 bases at J, with 17 bases between the two ends. The CDR3 consists of 17 residues. Germline CDR1 reads LNHDA; CDR2 reads SQIVND (reference sequence). The CDR3 DNA reads TGTGCCAGTAGTATCGGGGGACCCCCAGGACCTGGAAACACCATATATTTT. Translated, it gives CASSIGGPPGPGNTIYF.

The chain couples TRBV28 to TRBJ1-4, with a weak D call TRBD1 (6 bases). Deletions cut 3 bases from V and 8 bases from J, with 16 bases between. Germline CDR1 MDHEN, CDR2 SYDVKM. This CDR3 contains 15 residues. The CDR3 here is CASSFYSGAVEKLFF. The CDR3 DNA sequence: TGTGCCAGCAGTTTTTATTCAGGGGCGGTAGAAAAACTGTTTTTT.